This is a list of T cell receptor beta chains from one sample in a study of T-cell memory formation after mild COVID-19. In TCRdb, the 5' RACE reads were re-called with MiXCR into one record per CDR3 protein. The sample includes approximately 250,000 distinct CDR3 sequences, around 15% of them seen just once. The sample taken for sequencing was PBMCs or a T cell subset sorted from them (not recorded which). These receptor sequences come from a man aged 18 to 29 who had mild COVID-19 (a few samples of this study predate the infection). Cell type and time point are not known. CDR3s include the opening cysteine and the closing phenylalanine or tryptophan. The D gene is left open where the match is weak. The listing skips clone size in some rows; elsewhere it reads once, few, many or a size class.

v_gene: TRBV12-3/TRBV12-4
abundance: few
d_gene: NA
j_gene: TRBJ1-6
CDR3aa: CASSFGSSTLHF
CDR3nt: TGTGCCAGCAGTTTTGGCAGTTCAACCCTCCACTTT

v_gene: TRBV5-1
abundance: many
d_gene: NA
j_gene: TRBJ1-1
CDR3aa: CASSFQGNTEAFF
CDR3nt: TGCGCCAGCAGCTTCCAGGGAAACACTGAAGCTTTCTTT

v_gene: TRBV5-6
abundance: NA
d_gene: NA
j_gene: TRBJ2-1
CDR3aa: CASKLGQSSYNEQFF
CDR3nt: TGTGCCAGCAAACTAGGACAGAGCTCCTACAATGAGCAGTTCTTC

v_gene: TRBV13
abundance: few
d_gene: TRBD2
j_gene: TRBJ2-1
CDR3aa: CASSLPGKGLADEQFF
CDR3nt: TGTGCCAGCAGCTTACCCGGGAAGGGACTAGCAGATGAGCAGTTCTTC

v_gene: TRBV10-3
abundance: few
d_gene: TRBD2
j_gene: TRBJ2-3
CDR3aa: CAISSGGVTDTQYF
CDR3nt: TGTGCCATCAGCAGCGGGGGGGTCACAGATACGCAGTATTTT

v_gene: TRBV5-1
abundance: NA
d_gene: NA
j_gene: TRBJ1-2
CDR3aa: CASSFTGNLLYGYTF
CDR3nt: TGCGCCAGCAGCTTTACAGGAAACCTTCTCTATGGCTACACCTTC

v_gene: TRBV30
abundance: NA
d_gene: NA
j_gene: TRBJ2-1
CDR3aa: CAWSRDYNFYNEQFF
CDR3nt: TGTGCCTGGAGTAGAGACTACAACTTCTACAATGAGCAGTTCTTC

v_gene: TRBV7-6
abundance: NA
d_gene: TRBD2
j_gene: TRBJ2-5
CDR3aa: CASSLARTSGARETQYF
CDR3nt: TGTGCCAGCAGCTTAGCGCGGACTAGCGGGGCTCGAGAGACCCAGTACTTC

v_gene: TRBV4-1
abundance: few
d_gene: NA
j_gene: TRBJ1-4
CDR3aa: CASSQVRGLTRTNEKLFF
CDR3nt: TGCGCCAGCAGCCAAGTCCGAGGGTTGACTAGAACTAATGAAAAACTGTTTTTT

v_gene: TRBV6-6
abundance: few
d_gene: NA
j_gene: TRBJ1-6
CDR3aa: CASSPRGGLGSPLHF
CDR3nt: TGTGCCAGCAGTCCCCGAGGGGGTCTGGGATCACCCCTCCACTTT

v_gene: TRBV6-1
abundance: few
d_gene: NA
j_gene: TRBJ2-4
CDR3aa: CASSDPWRMRDRAKNIQYF
CDR3nt: TGTGCCAGCAGTGATCCCTGGCGTATGCGGGACAGAGCCAAAAACATTCAGTACTTC

v_gene: TRBV7-2
abundance: NA
d_gene: NA
j_gene: TRBJ2-6
CDR3aa: CASTTAGSGANVLTF
CDR3nt: TGTGCCAGCACCACTGCTGGGTCTGGGGCCAACGTCCTGACTTTC

v_gene: TRBV6-5
abundance: few
d_gene: NA
j_gene: TRBJ1-2
CDR3aa: CASSYLGVSYGYTF
CDR3nt: TGTGCCAGCAGTTACTTGGGAGTTAGCTATGGCTACACCTTC

v_gene: TRBV28
abundance: few
d_gene: NA
j_gene: TRBJ1-2
CDR3aa: CASSPNRVRGYTF
CDR3nt: TGTGCCAGCAGTCCTAACAGGGTTCGAGGCTACACCTTC

v_gene: TRBV7-6
abundance: few
d_gene: NA
j_gene: TRBJ1-1
CDR3aa: CASSGLNTEAFF
CDR3nt: TGTGCCAGCAGTGGTCTGAACACTGAAGCTTTCTTT